Below are 24 T cell receptor beta chains sequenced from a single sample in a study of T-cell memory formation after mild COVID-19. TCRdb itself ran the 5' RACE reads through MiXCR, one entry per CDR3 protein. Seen here are about 560,000 distinct CDR3 sequences, more than 15% observed once, and the top ten hold 12%. Source material: PBMCs or a T cell subset sorted from them (not recorded which). The receptors shown here come from an adult woman who had mild COVID-19 (a few samples of this study predate the infection). Cell type and time point are not known.

CDR3 residues: CASSESRVTGELFF. For the CDR3, the DNA is TGTGCCAGCAGCGAAAGTAGGGTCACCGGGGAGCTGTTTTTT. The genes are TRBV7-2 and TRBJ2-2, with D uncertain. The V gene lost 5 bases and the J gene lost 4 bases, with 11 bases spanning the gap. The CDR3 is 14 amino acids. Germline-derived CDR1 and CDR2 are SGHTA and FQGNSA.

This clonotype was picked up a small number of times. The CDR3 sequence: CASSLGFGGGLGNEQFF. The CDR3 region has the DNA TGCGCCAGCAGCTTGGGGTTCGGCGGGGGCTTGGGCAATGAGCAGTTCTTC. The V and J genes are TRBV5-1 and TRBJ2-1; D might be TRBD2 (7 bases). This CDR3 is built from 17 residues. The germline V gene has CDR1 SGHRS and CDR2 YFSETQ. Trimming shortened V by 0 bases and J by 6 bases, and 19 bases separated the two germline ends. The full variable domain, in which reference TRBV5-1 and TRBJ2-1 provide the parts outside the CDR3, is KAGVTQTPRYLIKTRGQQVTLSCSPISGHRSVSWYQQTPGQGLQFLFEYFSETQRNKGNFPGRFSGRQFSNSRSEMNVSTLELGDSALYLCASSLGFGGGLGNEQFFGPGTRLTVL.

V and J are TRBV6-1 and TRBJ1-2; unclear D gene. The CDR3 spans 12 residues. The germline V gene has CDR1 MNHNS and CDR2 SASEGT. Deletions cut 2 bases from V and 0 bases from J, with 1 base between. CDR3 DNA sequence: TGTGCCAGCAGTGAATCTAACTATGGCTACACCTTC. Translated, it gives CASSESNYGYTF.

The sample holds a few counts of this clonotype. The chain links TRBV14 to TRBJ2-2; D may match TRBD1 or TRBD2 (5 bases each). This CDR3 region has 18 residues. Germline V gene lookup returns CDR1 SGHDN and CDR2 FVKESK. V gave up 1 base and J gave up 5 bases, with 20 bases separating them. In nucleotides, the CDR3 is TGTGCCAGCAGCCAAGCCTGGGGGATTTGGTCCCAAACCGGGGAGCTGTTTTTT. Translation: CASSQAWGIWSQTGELFF.

This clonotype was observed a handful of times. The CDR3 region is CASRGQGRTEAFF. CDR3 in DNA: TGTGCCAGCAGGGGACAGGGGAGGACTGAAGCTTTCTTT. The chain couples TRBV12-3 or TRBV12-4 to TRBJ1-1; TRBD1 agrees at 10 bases. After removal of 6 bases from V and 5 bases from J, the junction contained 3 bases not matched to a gene. The CDR3 has 13 amino acids.

This rearrangement joins TRBV20-1 to TRBJ2-3; 10 bases align to TRBD1. Germline assignment: CDR1 DFQATT and CDR2 SNEGSKA (reference sequence). The CDR3 length is 13 residues. V shed 5 bases and J 7 bases; nucleotides not matched to a gene: 6. This CDR3 reads CSAPDRGINTQYF. CDR3 nucleotide sequence: TGCAGTGCTCCGGACAGGGGGATAAATACGCAGTATTTT.

The rearrangement uses TRBV4-3 and TRBJ1-1; maybe TRBD1 (5 bases). The V end lost 0 bases, the J end lost 5 bases, and 10 bases lay between the germline ends. The CDR3 extends over 14 amino acids. Germline V gives CDR1 LGHNA, CDR2 YSLEER. The CDR3 DNA is TGCGCCAGCAGCCAAGATTGGGGCAGAACTGAAGCTTTCTTT. It codes for CASSQDWGRTEAFF.

The genes are TRBV6-5 and TRBJ2-1; 12 bases fit TRBD2. V lost 2 bases to trimming and J lost 4 bases; unmatched junction nucleotides: 9. The CDR3 has 18 amino acids. CDR1 is MNHEY, CDR2 SVGAGI, per germline. The CDR3 loop reads CASSYTGLAGHAYNEQFF. CDR3 DNA sequence: TGTGCCAGCAGTTACACAGGACTAGCGGGACACGCTTACAATGAGCAGTTCTTC.

This clonotype was observed a few times. This chain uses TRBV29-1 with TRBJ2-7, with D possibly TRBD2 on 7 matching bases. Germline CDR1 and CDR2: SQVTM and ANQGSEA. V was shortened by 0 bases and J by 0 bases, with 12 bases between the two germline ends. This CDR3 contains 15 residues. CDR3 residues: CSVEDGRGASYEQYF. CDR3 DNA: TGCAGCGTTGAAGATGGCCGGGGGGCCTCCTACGAGCAGTACTTC.

This clonotype showed up many times. The V gene is TRBV29-1, the J gene TRBJ2-7; D gene ambiguous. There are 11 residues in the CDR3. Trimming removed 4 bases at V and 1 base at J, with 5 bases between. Germline-derived CDR1 and CDR2 are SQVTM and ANQGSEA. The CDR3 DNA sequence: TGCAGCGTTGGTCTATCCTACGAGCAGTACTTC. Protein sequence: CSVGLSYEQYF.

The chain employs TRBV3-1 and TRBJ2-5; D remains ambiguous. Trimming shortened V by 0 bases and J by 5 bases, and 13 bases separated the two germline ends. CDR3 length: 15 amino acids. The germline V gene has CDR1 LGHDT and CDR2 YNNKEL (reference sequence). The DNA of the CDR3 is TGTGCCAGCAGCCAAGATGAGGTAGTGAAGGAGACCCAGTACTTC. It yields the protein CASSQDEVVKETQYF.

The V and J genes are TRBV10-3 and TRBJ2-2, with D perhaps matching TRBD2 (6 bases). V lost 4 bases to trimming and J lost 4 bases, with 19 bases between them. The germline gives CDR1 ENHRY, CDR2 SYGVKD. This CDR3 has 17 amino acids. The chain's CDR3 is CAISANLFGRGTGELFF. Written as DNA, the CDR3 is TGTGCCATCAGTGCCAACCTCTTCGGGAGAGGCACCGGGGAGCTGTTTTTT.

The gene calls are TRBV7-6 and TRBJ1-4; D call uncertain. The CDR3 length is 15 residues. Germline V gives CDR1 SGHVS, CDR2 FNYEAQ. V lost 5 bases, J lost 8 bases, and 18 bases lay in between. The CDR3 sequence is CASSPLGPQQEKLFF. The CDR3 nucleotides are TGTGCCAGCAGCCCCCTCGGCCCTCAGCAGGAAAAACTGTTTTTT.

The sample holds a few counts of this clonotype. The genes are TRBV19 and TRBJ1-2; 12 nucleotides line up with TRBD1. Germline values: CDR1 LNHDA, CDR2 SQIVND (reference sequence). With 5 bases clipped from V and 5 bases from J, the junction kept 12 bases outside the gene matches. This CDR3 has 17 residues. Here the CDR3 reads CASSHGRGQGAIYGYTF. In DNA, the CDR3 is TGTGCCAGTAGTCACGGCCGGGGACAGGGGGCTATTTATGGCTACACCTTC.

The rearrangement uses TRBV14 and TRBJ1-4; TRBD1 matches 8 bases. CDR1 SGHDN and CDR2 FVKESK come from the germline V gene. This CDR3 comprises 16 residues. Germline trimming cut 4 bases from V and 4 bases from J; bases unmatched to any gene: 8. The CDR3 loop is CASSPQQGGYNEKLFF. CDR3 nucleotides: TGTGCCAGCAGCCCTCAACAGGGGGGTTATAATGAAAAACTGTTTTTT.

This clonotype showed up just a few times. This chain uses TRBV5-4 with TRBJ2-3; D is possibly TRBD1 (6 bases). The CDR3 loop spans 14 amino acids. V shed 2 bases and J shed 5 bases, with 12 bases lying between them. Per the germline V gene, CDR1 is SGHNT and CDR2 is YYREEE (reference sequence). CDR3 region: CASSFGQPRDTQYF. Written as DNA, the CDR3 is TGTGCCAGCAGCTTTGGACAGCCCAGAGATACGCAGTATTTT.

The chain employs TRBV9 and TRBJ2-3; D possibly matches TRBD1 or TRBD2 (5 bases each). With 4 bases removed from V and 0 bases from J, the gap between germline ends came to 12 bases. The CDR3 spans 15 residues. The germline CDR1 and CDR2 sequences are SGDLS and YYNGEE. The CDR3 loop reads CASSFGTLSTDTQYF. The CDR3 nucleotides are TGTGCCAGCAGCTTCGGGACCCTGAGCACAGATACGCAGTATTTT.

The chain carries TRBV7-9 and TRBJ1-1, with D possibly being TRBD1 (6 bases). The CDR3 length is 17 residues. CDR1 is SEHNR and CDR2 is FQNEAQ in the germline V gene (reference sequence). V lost 5 bases to trimming and J lost 4 bases, with 23 bases between them. The CDR3 DNA reads TGTGCCAGCAGCATCATCACAAGGGGGGAAATGGGCACTGAAGCTTTCTTT. It encodes CASSIITRGEMGTEAFF. Full variable domain (missing parts from reference TRBV7-9 and TRBJ1-1): DTGVSQNPRHKITKRGQNVTFRCDPISEHNRLYWYRQTLGQGPEFLTYFQNEAQLEKSRLLSDRFSAERPKGSFSTLEIQRTEQGDSAMYLCASSIITRGEMGTEAFFGQGTRLTVV.

The chain is built from TRBV12-3 or TRBV12-4 and TRBJ2-3; D perhaps matches TRBD1 (5 bases). V was clipped by 1 base and J by 7 bases, with 12 bases between them. The CDR3 contains 14 residues. This chain's CDR3 is CASSLGGSVYTQYF. The DNA for the CDR3 is TGTGCCAGCAGTTTAGGGGGCTCGGTATATACGCAGTATTTT.

This clonotype was seen at least ten times. The chain joins TRBV6-1 to TRBJ1-6; 10 bases match TRBD1. In germline, CDR1 is MNHNS, CDR2 SASEGT. This CDR3 comprises 12 residues. V gave up 8 bases and J gave up 10 bases; unmatched junction bases: 2. This CDR3 reads CASGTGESPLHF. The CDR3 DNA reads as TGTGCCAGCGGGACAGGGGAGTCACCCCTCCACTTT.

The chain is built from TRBV9 and TRBJ2-5; the match to TRBD1 covers 7 bases. V shed 3 bases, J shed 4 bases, and the junction held 6 bases outside the gene matches. The CDR3 is made up of 14 amino acids. Germline assignment: CDR1 SGDLS and CDR2 YYNGEE. The CDR3 sequence is CASSATGTVETQYF. In DNA, the CDR3 is TGTGCCAGCAGCGCGACCGGGACAGTAGAGACCCAGTACTTC.

The chain has TRBV12-3 or TRBV12-4 and TRBJ1-5, with TRBD1 identical over 8 bases. This CDR3 has 16 amino acids. V gave up 1 base and J gave up 2 bases; unmatched junction bases: 4. The CDR3 region has the DNA TGTGCCAGCAGTTTAGAGGACAGGGTTCGCAATCAGCCCCAGCATTTT. Its protein product is CASSLEDRVRNQPQHF.

This clonotype has just a few counts. This sequence joins TRBV9 and TRBJ2-1, with 7 bases matching TRBD2. Per the germline V gene, CDR1 is SGDLS and CDR2 is YYNGEE. The CDR3 covers 15 residues. The J segment lost 3 bases and the V segment lost 2 bases, leaving 5 bases of the junction unmatched. DNA for the CDR3: TGTGCCAGCAGCGTCGGGACTACAAACTACAATGAGCAGTTCTTC. It yields the protein CASSVGTTNYNEQFF.

This clonotype was seen at least ten times. The CDR3 is CASSLVSGQGTAQYF. CDR3 DNA: TGTGCCAGCAGTTTAGTTTCAGGACAGGGAACGGCCCAGTACTTC. The rearrangement uses TRBV12-3 or TRBV12-4 and TRBJ2-5; 8 bases line up with TRBD1. The CDR3 runs 15 residues. The V segment lost 1 base and the J segment 9 bases; nucleotides outside the gene matches: 10.